The text below deals with one T cell receptor (beta chain). The antigen it recognizes is unknown. Nothing much larger sits one base from this clone, and base qualities are not available. Donors formed part of the validation cohort, which comprised over a hundred subjects and was distinct from the first cohort of 550 to 850 subjects. Libraries were made using the immunoSEQ multiplex PCR assay. On the study's bioinformatics: A statistical classification framework was built for diagnosing cytomegalovirus status from the catalog of TCR beta chain sequences. TCRdb provides this immuneACCESS table in a form limited to in-frame rearrangements. Some clones are lacking; in checked studies, under half of them reflect an unresolved V gene, and why the rest are absent is not known. V and J calls and clone size are given by that table; D and trimming were obtained from the DNA. This sample lists 200,000 to 250,000 clones; around nine tenths were detected once. The ten largest clones add up to about 3% of the sample.

The entry originates in a study of cytomegalovirus exposure and HLA in healthy donors (dated by TCRdb to 2016 to 2017). For context, the study as a whole: According to a later analysis, one platform produced both the roughly 130 validation repertoires and the approximately 600 repertoires of the first cohort. High-throughput TCR immunosequencing, statistical association of individual TCRs with disease status, and machine learning were combined to predict cytomegalovirus infection status. The study was designed to test whether signatures of past pathogen exposure could be identified by cataloging public T cell receptors. Along with the roughly 700-subject first cohort, a separate validation cohort of over 90 different subjects was used. The full study reports these points: The classifier was reported to diagnose cytomegalovirus status with high specificity and sensitivity in both the original cohort and the validation cohort. Subsequent analysis determined that TCRs grouped into clusters in the first cohort also showed a tendency toward co-occurrence across the roughly 110 validation repertoires, and approximately 94% of cluster scores exceeded 0. Most TCR sequences were seen in very few donors, while some public TCRs were found in many individuals. A few of the identified cytomegalovirus-associated TCR beta chains were confirmed in vitro to be specific for cytomegalovirus antigens. A later analysis lacked HLA typing for the validation cohort, so it scored co-occurrence in that cohort across all 110 or so repertoires. It was suggested by the authors that the approach could potentially be generalized to other disease states and immunological phenotypes. In the study, some 160 TCR beta chains were listed as associated with cytomegalovirus.

Counted from cysteine to phenylalanine, this CDR3 has 12 amino acids. Just the 36-base CDR3 DNA is kept, in frame starting at base 1. Trimming costs V 10 bases and J 2 bases, and their ends lie 11 bases apart. CDR1 and CDR2 were assigned from the germline V gene as MNHEY and SVGAGI. The chain couples TRBV6-5 to TRBJ1-2; 6 matching bases give a weak D call of TRBD1. Sequenced material: PBMCs. The origin of this receptor is a young man in good health and CMV-seronegative. The DNA sequence is given as TGTGCCACAACGGACAGAAACTATGGCTACACCTTC. It is translated as CATTDRNYGYTF.